These 15 T cell receptor beta chains came from one sample sequenced in a study of vaccination effects on CD4 cells after COVID-19. Their antigens remain unidentified. Before sequencing, viral peptide pools were used by the ViraFEST assay to expand antigen-specific CD4+ T cells. Investigators separated out CD4+ T cells once about eleven days of culture had passed. The healthy vaccine recipients, who had no prior SARS-CoV-2 infection, showed negative nucleocapsid antibodies. This table comes from immunoSEQ multiplex PCR, and its TCRdb copy is limited to in-frame clones, with some not included. The sample consists of about 23,000 clones, around 68% of them appearing once. The input for sequencing was CD4+ T cells from PBMCs cultured with HCoV-NL63 spike peptides, taken before COVID-19 vaccination. These TCRs come from a human donor who received a COVID-19 vaccine.

The genes are TRBV3-1 (or the pseudogene TRBV3-2) and TRBJ2-7; 13 bases align to TRBD2. The CDR3 runs to 20 residues. Germline V gene sequence: CDR1 LGHDT, CDR2 YNNKEL (reference sequence). Trimming removed 5 bases from V and 2 bases from J; junction bases left unmatched: 18. The CDR3, as DNA: TGTGCCAGCAGCTTTAGCACTAGCGGGAGGGGCTCTCTTCTTCCCTACGAGCAGTACTTC. Translated, it gives CASSFSTSGRGSLLPYEQYF.

This chain links TRBV12-3 or TRBV12-4 with TRBJ1-1; tentatively, D is TRBD1 (5 bases). V was pared by 6 bases and J by 1 base, with 9 bases between. The CDR3 totals 13 residues. CDR3 amino acids: CASSPGPNTEAFF. The CDR3 DNA reads TGTGCCAGCAGCCCGGGACCGAACACTGAAGCTTTCTTT.

V gene TRBV20-1 combines with J gene TRBJ1-1, with D uncertain. Germline V gene lookup returns CDR1 DFQATT and CDR2 SNEGSKA (reference sequence). The CDR3 sequence is 13 residues long. Trimming left V 3 bases short and J 4 bases short, with 12 bases between. The CDR3: CSASRARGTEAFF. The CDR3 DNA follows: TGCAGTGCTAGTAGGGCACGGGGCACTGAAGCTTTCTTT.

This clone showed up just a few times. V gene TRBV5-6 combines with J gene TRBJ1-2; TRBD1 aligns across 8 bases. Germline CDR1 reads SGHDT; CDR2 reads YYEEEE. J gave up 4 bases and V 0 bases, and 2 bases lay outside the gene matches. CDR3 length: 14 residues. The CDR3 here is CASSLDDRGYGYTF. DNA for the CDR3: TGTGCCAGCAGCTTGGATGACAGGGGCTATGGCTACACCTTC.

This clone was seen only a few times. In DNA, the CDR3 is TGCGCCAGCAGCCAACTAGACAGGAGCCTGAACACCGGGGAGCTGTTTTTT. Translation: CASSQLDRSLNTGELFF. The J gene is TRBJ2-2, the V gene TRBV4-1; D is possibly TRBD1 (6 bases). Germline V gene lookup returns CDR1 MGHRA and CDR2 YSYEKL. V was shortened by 2 bases and J by 1 base, with 14 bases between the two germline ends. The CDR3 totals 17 residues.

This rearrangement joins TRBV6-6 to TRBJ2-4; 9 bases are a match to TRBD1. The CDR3 length is 16 residues. Unmatched junction bases numbered 5, after V lost 5 bases and J lost 0 bases. Germline assignment: CDR1 MNHNY and CDR2 SVGAGI (reference sequence). Here the CDR3 DNA reads TGTGCCAGCAGTCAACAGGGGGCGGGAGCCAAAAACATTCAGTACTTC. The encoded protein is CASSQQGAGAKNIQYF.

This clone was seen just once. The genes are TRBV6-5 and TRBJ1-1, with D hard to call. The CDR3 sequence is 14 residues long. Looked up from germline, CDR1 is MNHEY and CDR2 is SVGAGI. Trimming removed 5 bases from V and 4 bases from J, with 14 bases in between. The CDR3 sequence is CASSPSTQTTEAFF. In DNA form, the CDR3 reads TGTGCCAGCAGTCCCTCGACCCAGACCACTGAAGCTTTCTTT.

V gene TRBV5-4 combines with J gene TRBJ2-4; D is perhaps TRBD1 or TRBD2 (5 bases each). V was shortened by 0 bases and J by 0 bases, with 7 bases between the two germline ends. CDR3 length equals 15 residues. CDR1 SGHNT and CDR2 YYREEE come from the germline V gene (reference sequence). Here the CDR3 reads CASSLAGAAKNIQYF. The CDR3, as DNA: TGTGCCAGCAGCTTGGCCGGGGCAGCCAAAAACATTCAGTACTTC. Using reference TRBV5-4 and TRBJ2-4 for the parts outside the CDR3, the full variable domain is ETGVTQSPTHLIKTRGQQVTLRCSSQSGHNTVSWYQQALGQGPQFIFQYYREEENGRGNFPPRFSGLQFPNYSSELNVNALELDDSALYLCASSLAGAAKNIQYFGAGTRLSVL.

The J gene is TRBJ2-1, the V gene TRBV5-8; D is perhaps TRBD1 (5 bases). Trimming took off 4 bases at V and 6 bases at J, with 17 bases between the two ends. Germline values: CDR1 SGHTS, CDR2 YDEGEE. The CDR3 is 15 residues long. CDR3 nucleotides: TGTGCCAGCAGCCCCCCGCGGAGCAGGGTCAATGAGCAGTTCTTC. Its protein is CASSPPRSRVNEQFF.

The rearrangement links TRBV3-1 (or the pseudogene TRBV3-2) to TRBJ2-7; D is undetermined. CDR1 LGHDT and CDR2 YNNKEL come from the germline V gene (reference sequence). The CDR3 runs to 15 residues. The V end lost 0 bases, the J end lost 2 bases, and 11 bases lay between the germline ends. The CDR3 reads CASSQELGSTYEQYF. The CDR3 nucleotides are TGTGCCAGCAGCCAAGAGTTGGGTTCCACCTACGAGCAGTACTTC.

This chain uses TRBV30 with TRBJ1-1, with a tentative D call TRBD1 (6 bases). Trimming stripped 3 bases from V and 10 bases from J, with 24 bases between. The length of the CDR3 is 15 residues. Germline V CDR1 and CDR2: GTSNPN, SVGIG (reference sequence). The CDR3 DNA sequence: TGTGCCTGGAGCACTACTAACAGGGAACCCCTGATAGCTTTCTTT. Its protein product is CAWSTTNREPLIAFF.

This clone was found a few times. The chain is built from TRBV14 and TRBJ1-1; D gene unclear. Germline V gene lookup returns CDR1 SGHDN and CDR2 FVKESK. Trimming took off 8 bases at V and 0 bases at J, with 10 bases between the two ends. This CDR3 has 13 amino acids. CDR3 in amino acids: CASADGLNTEAFF. The DNA of the CDR3 is TGTGCCAGCGCCGACGGATTGAACACTGAAGCTTTCTTT.

The count of this clone is one. This rearrangement joins TRBV6-1 to TRBJ2-7, with a weak D call TRBD1 (5 bases). V was shortened by 1 base and J by 0 bases, with 10 bases between the two germline ends. The CDR3 runs 15 residues. CDR1 and CDR2 (germline): MNHNS, SASEGT. The DNA of the CDR3 is TGTGCCAGCAGTGAAGAGGAGACAGCCTCCTACGAGCAGTACTTC. It yields the protein CASSEEETASYEQYF.

The chain employs TRBV24-1 and TRBJ2-1; weak D call: TRBD1 (6 bases). V lost 1 base and J lost 16, with 13 bases in between. This CDR3 has 12 amino acids. Germline V gene data show CDR1 as KGHDR and CDR2 as SFDVKD. Written as DNA, the CDR3 is TGTGCCACCAGTGATTTTGGACAGAGTCGTTTCTTC. It is translated as CATSDFGQSRFF.

CDR3 nucleotides: TGTGCCAGCAGTGACCCCCACAGGGACACTGAAGCTTTCTTT. It codes for CASSDPHRDTEAFF. The chain combines TRBV6-1 with TRBJ1-1; D is possibly TRBD1 (6 bases). CDR3 length: 14 residues. Per germline, CDR1 MNHNS and CDR2 SASEGT. V shed 3 bases and J shed 3 bases, with 11 bases lying between them.